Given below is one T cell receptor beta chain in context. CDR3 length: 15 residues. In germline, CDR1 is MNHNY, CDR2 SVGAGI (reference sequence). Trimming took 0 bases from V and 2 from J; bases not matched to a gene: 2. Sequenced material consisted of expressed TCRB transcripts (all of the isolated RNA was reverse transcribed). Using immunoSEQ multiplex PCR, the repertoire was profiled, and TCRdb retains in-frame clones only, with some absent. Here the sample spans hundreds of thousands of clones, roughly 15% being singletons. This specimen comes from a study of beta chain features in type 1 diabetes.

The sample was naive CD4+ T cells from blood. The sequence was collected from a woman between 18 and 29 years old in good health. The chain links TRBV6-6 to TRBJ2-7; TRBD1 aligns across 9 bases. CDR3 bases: TGTGCCAGCAGTTACTCGGGGACAGGGACCTACGAGCAGTACTTC. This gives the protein CASSYSGTGTYEQYF.